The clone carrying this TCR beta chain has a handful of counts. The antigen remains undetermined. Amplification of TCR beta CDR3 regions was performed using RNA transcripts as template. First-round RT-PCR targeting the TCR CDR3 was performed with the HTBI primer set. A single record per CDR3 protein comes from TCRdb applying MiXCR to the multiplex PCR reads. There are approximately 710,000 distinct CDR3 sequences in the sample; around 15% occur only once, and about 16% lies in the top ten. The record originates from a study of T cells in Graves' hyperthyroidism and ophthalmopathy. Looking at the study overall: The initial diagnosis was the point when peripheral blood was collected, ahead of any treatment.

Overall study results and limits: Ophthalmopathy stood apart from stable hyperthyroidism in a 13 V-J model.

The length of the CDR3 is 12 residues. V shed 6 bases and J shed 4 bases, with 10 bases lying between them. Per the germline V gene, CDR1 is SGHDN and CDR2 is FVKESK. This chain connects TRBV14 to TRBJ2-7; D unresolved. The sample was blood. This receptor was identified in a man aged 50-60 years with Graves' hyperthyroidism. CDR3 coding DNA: TGTGCCAGCAGTTACACCCTTTACGAGCAGTACTTC. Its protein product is CASSYTLYEQYF. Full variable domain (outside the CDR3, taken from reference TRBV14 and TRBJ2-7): EAGVTQFPSHSVIEKGQTVTLRCDPISGHDNLYWYRRVMGKEIKFLLHFVKESKQDESGMPNNRFLAERTGGTYSTLKVQPAELEDSGVYFCASSYTLYEQYFGPGTRLTVT.